This TCR beta chain was obtained from a study of early T cells in non-severe SARS-CoV-2 infection. V dropped 3 bases and J dropped 5; count of bases not matched to a gene: 9. Germline CDR1 and CDR2: LGHNA and YSLEER. This CDR3 has 16 amino acids. This clonotype was detected many times. Each CDR3 protein is one row after TCRdb ran MiXCR on the 5' RACE reads. The sample holds tens of thousands of distinct CDR3 sequences; 5.5% to 6.5% are singletons and the top ten take roughly 5.5%. The sequence was collected from an adult who was a healthcare worker with PCR-confirmed SARS-CoV-2 infection or an uninfected control (not recorded which). The J gene is TRBJ2-5, the V gene TRBV4-3; 10 nucleotides agree with TRBD1. Input material: whole blood. The CDR3 nucleotides are TGCGCCAGCAGCCAGATACCGGGACAGGGGAGGGAGACCCAGTACTTC. It yields the protein CASSQIPGQGRETQYF.